The rows below give T cell receptor beta chains drawn from one sample of a study of blood T cell repertoires in COVID-19. Clones were sequenced by immunoSEQ multiplex PCR, and TCRdb holds only the in-frame ones, with some missing. This sample has tens of thousands of clones, with roughly 90% found just once. Sequencing was done on a sample of peripheral blood. The receptor source for this set is a man aged 50 to 60 with active COVID-19. Each CDR3 is given without its conserved first and last residue. A D gene is named only where the DNA matches it firmly. Clone size is not always given. Where it is, it says once, few, many or a class for expanded clones.

ASSRGTKRNEKLF TRBJ1-4 TRBV6-5 . .
ASSIQQGNNQPQH TRBJ1-5 TRBV19 . .
ASRAAPSTDTQY TRBJ2-3 TRBV9 . .
ATSRSSQETQY TRBJ2-5 TRBV15 . .
ASSDDGQGKIPF TRBJ1-1 TRBV7-9 . .
ASSSITGNEQF TRBJ2-1 TRBV5-4 . .
ASRETGLAGRAYEQY TRBJ2-7 TRBV25-1 . TRBD2
ASSPYREGYT TRBJ1-2 TRBV18 . .
AISEKTVTFNSPLH TRBJ1-6 TRBV10-3 . .
ASSLGSGAGGSYNEQF TRBJ2-1 TRBV7-2 . TRBD2
ASSRDRGPGGYEQY TRBJ2-7 TRBV19 once TRBD1
SVVGTGVLGYT TRBJ1-2 TRBV29-1 . TRBD1
ASSLGEAKNIQY TRBJ2-4 TRBV7-2 . .
ASGGQGDSNEQF TRBJ2-1 TRBV19 . TRBD1
ASSLNSGGWSYNEQF TRBJ2-1 TRBV5-4 . TRBD2
ASSVQRGRTGELF TRBJ2-2 TRBV11-2 . TRBD2
ASSPSTGTNEKLF TRBJ1-4 TRBV18 . .
ASSEARWIRTSGSYEQY TRBJ2-7 TRBV6-1 . TRBD2
ASSAGTGDGRNQPQH TRBJ1-5 TRBV5-1 once TRBD1
ATQDSYSSYEQY TRBJ2-7 TRBV6-5 few .
ATALGERTEAF TRBJ1-1 TRBV10-3 . .
ASSGAGGTGELF TRBJ2-2 TRBV5-1 . TRBD1
ASSQERREGGQY TRBJ2-7 TRBV4-2 . TRBD2
ASSPRGFSEAF TRBJ1-1 TRBV2 . TRBD1
AWSIERGGNIQY TRBJ2-4 TRBV30 . TRBD2
AGTGQPHTGELF TRBJ2-2 TRBV11-2 . TRBD1
AISDGQIPINTIY TRBJ1-3 TRBV10-3 . .
ASRGASGDYEQY TRBJ2-7 TRBV6-5 . TRBD2
ATKAENNYGYT TRBJ1-2 TRBV2 . .
ASSPRRDSNQPQH TRBJ1-5 TRBV19 few .
ASSLAGAGYEQY TRBJ2-7 TRBV5-4 . TRBD2
AISRGARTDTQY TRBJ2-3 TRBV10-3 . .
ASSSKWRGEYEQY TRBJ2-7 TRBV7-8 . TRBD2
ASQESQREATNEKLF TRBJ1-4 TRBV28 . .
ASSGGGGGRPTDTQY TRBJ2-3 TRBV2 . .
ASSPTGTLAQGQY TRBJ2-7 TRBV18 . .
ASSQVGQGSGKLF TRBJ1-4 TRBV3-1/TRBV3-2 . TRBD1
ASSLGTYSGANVLT TRBJ2-6 TRBV5-1 once .
ASSQALADTQY TRBJ2-3 TRBV4-1 . TRBD2
ASSERSSGGRSDTQY TRBJ2-3 TRBV6-1 . TRBD2
ASNFTPGGTQY TRBJ2-3 TRBV6-5 . TRBD2
AISLSTDTQY TRBJ2-3 TRBV10-3 . .
ASRTGGRGYT TRBJ1-2 TRBV5-6 . TRBD1
ASSVSRTDTGELF TRBJ2-2 TRBV27 few .
SAIQGLKQY TRBJ2-7 TRBV20-1 . .
ATRGEVYQETQY TRBJ2-5 TRBV15 . .
ASSEGEGNSPLH TRBJ1-6 TRBV6-4 . .
ASSSFGFSGQPQH TRBJ1-5 TRBV6-5 . .
ASSPDSPRSYGYT TRBJ1-2 TRBV6-5 . .
ASIASDTDTQY TRBJ2-3 TRBV28 . .
ASRRVQGDTQY TRBJ2-3 TRBV6-5 . .
ASSRSGPPIEEAF TRBJ1-1 TRBV11-2 . .
ASSKGQGQPQH TRBJ1-5 TRBV6-5 once TRBD1